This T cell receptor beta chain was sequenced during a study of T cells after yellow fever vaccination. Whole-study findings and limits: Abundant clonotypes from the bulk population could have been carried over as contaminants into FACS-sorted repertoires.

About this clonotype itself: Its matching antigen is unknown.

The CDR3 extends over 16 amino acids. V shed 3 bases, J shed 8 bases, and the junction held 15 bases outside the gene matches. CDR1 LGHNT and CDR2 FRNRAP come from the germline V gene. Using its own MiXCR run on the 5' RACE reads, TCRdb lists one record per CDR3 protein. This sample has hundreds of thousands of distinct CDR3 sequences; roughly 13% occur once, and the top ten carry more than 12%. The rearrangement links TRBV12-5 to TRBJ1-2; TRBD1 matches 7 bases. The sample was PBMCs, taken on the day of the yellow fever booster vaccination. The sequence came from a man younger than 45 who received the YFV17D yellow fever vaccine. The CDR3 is CASGLDLDRVREGYTF. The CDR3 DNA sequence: TGTGCTAGTGGTTTAGACCTTGACAGGGTAAGAGAGGGCTACACCTTC.